This is a list of T cell receptor beta chains from one sample in a study of beta chain features in type 1 diabetes. The table came from immunoSEQ multiplex PCR; TCRdb's copy has only in-frame clones and leaves some out. The sample has about 53,000 clones, around 56% seen once. Specimen: Tregs from blood. Every receptor here comes from a woman aged 40-49 years with type 1 diabetes. The CDR3 runs from the conserved cysteine through the conserved F or W. The order of the fields is J gene, V gene, CDR3 protein.

J gene: TRBJ1-5; V gene: TRBV5-1; CDR3 protein: CASSLEGRADQPQHF
J gene: TRBJ2-1; V gene: TRBV25-1; CDR3 protein: CASSLSSYNEQFF
J gene: TRBJ1-1; V gene: TRBV11-2; CDR3 protein: CASSFAPMNTEAFF
J gene: TRBJ2-2; V gene: TRBV2; CDR3 protein: CASKETGATGELFF
J gene: TRBJ2-2; V gene: TRBV19; CDR3 protein: CASSAWPLPGELFF
J gene: TRBJ2-4; V gene: TRBV19; CDR3 protein: CASSIAERDIQYF
J gene: TRBJ1-5; V gene: TRBV7-9; CDR3 protein: CASSSGTGVGPQHF
J gene: TRBJ2-1; V gene: TRBV7-3; CDR3 protein: CASSSSGSQYNEQFF
J gene: TRBJ2-5; V gene: TRBV5-1; CDR3 protein: CASSLAAGVAETQYF
J gene: TRBJ1-2; V gene: TRBV7-9; CDR3 protein: CASSRGWGNGYTF
J gene: TRBJ2-2; V gene: TRBV7-2; CDR3 protein: CASSFRQGAGTGELFF
J gene: TRBJ2-1; V gene: TRBV10-3; CDR3 protein: CAIRGLAGEESYNEQFF
J gene: TRBJ2-2; V gene: TRBV19; CDR3 protein: CASKGQGGTGELFF
J gene: TRBJ2-7; V gene: TRBV7-8; CDR3 protein: CASSLPNSYEQYF
J gene: TRBJ2-1; V gene: TRBV19; CDR3 protein: CASRSGYLANEQFF
J gene: TRBJ1-1; V gene: TRBV2; CDR3 protein: CASEGQVYTEAFF
J gene: TRBJ1-4; V gene: TRBV29-1; CDR3 protein: CSVFDRGEKLFF
J gene: TRBJ2-1; V gene: TRBV9; CDR3 protein: CASSTRGKAGGLYNEQFF
J gene: TRBJ2-5; V gene: TRBV29-1; CDR3 protein: CSAKNRSKTQYF
J gene: TRBJ2-7; V gene: TRBV20-1; CDR3 protein: CSASLAYEQYF
J gene: TRBJ1-5; V gene: TRBV28; CDR3 protein: CASSLLGGPQHF
J gene: TRBJ1-1; V gene: TRBV5-1; CDR3 protein: CASSSTGQNTEAFF
J gene: TRBJ1-4; V gene: TRBV2; CDR3 protein: CASSDVEGANEKLFF
J gene: TRBJ1-5; V gene: TRBV5-1; CDR3 protein: CASSLIPGGGQPQHF
J gene: TRBJ1-1; V gene: TRBV5-1; CDR3 protein: CASSLAPPDMNTEAFF
J gene: TRBJ2-5; V gene: TRBV7-2; CDR3 protein: CASRWAAAQETQYF
J gene: TRBJ2-7; V gene: TRBV14; CDR3 protein: CASSLDSNSYEQYF
J gene: TRBJ2-7; V gene: TRBV9; CDR3 protein: CASSTSSGVGEQYF
J gene: TRBJ2-6; V gene: TRBV19; CDR3 protein: CATGQGGLWANVLTF
J gene: TRBJ1-2; V gene: TRBV28; CDR3 protein: CATLQGYGYTF
J gene: TRBJ2-6; V gene: TRBV5-1; CDR3 protein: CASKQGAQTGANVLTF
J gene: TRBJ2-6; V gene: TRBV28; CDR3 protein: CASSVVSGANVLTF
J gene: TRBJ1-5; V gene: TRBV6-5; CDR3 protein: CASSLDLNQPQHF
J gene: TRBJ2-1; V gene: TRBV6-5; CDR3 protein: CASSSYSDEQFF
J gene: TRBJ1-1; V gene: TRBV6-6; CDR3 protein: CASSYAAAEAFF
J gene: TRBJ2-7; V gene: TRBV6-1; CDR3 protein: CASSGTSGREQYF
J gene: TRBJ1-1; V gene: TRBV6-1; CDR3 protein: CASSEPGKGNTEAFF
J gene: TRBJ1-6; V gene: TRBV15; CDR3 protein: CATRAGDGSNSPLHF
J gene: TRBJ2-3; V gene: TRBV5-1; CDR3 protein: CASRAGTSTDTQYF
J gene: TRBJ1-5; V gene: TRBV28; CDR3 protein: CASSSPDRGHQF
J gene: TRBJ1-1; V gene: TRBV11-2; CDR3 protein: CASSFRGEGTEAFF
J gene: TRBJ1-2; V gene: TRBV19; CDR3 protein: CASSTGRRDGYTF
J gene: TRBJ1-5; V gene: TRBV6-5; CDR3 protein: CASSYDINQPQHF
J gene: TRBJ2-4; V gene: TRBV18; CDR3 protein: CASSRLGTGQANIQYF
J gene: TRBJ2-1; V gene: TRBV9; CDR3 protein: CASSVGQGNNEQFF
J gene: TRBJ1-5; V gene: TRBV28; CDR3 protein: CASRRDRSNQPQHF
J gene: TRBJ2-1; V gene: TRBV28; CDR3 protein: CASSVAGGNEQFF
J gene: TRBJ1-2; V gene: TRBV19; CDR3 protein: CASSPRTGPGGYTF
J gene: TRBJ2-7; V gene: TRBV11-2; CDR3 protein: CASSLEAGRAWEQYF
J gene: TRBJ1-2; V gene: TRBV7-2; CDR3 protein: CASSLDRMRGYTF
J gene: TRBJ2-1; V gene: TRBV4-2; CDR3 protein: CASSTREDEQFF
J gene: TRBJ2-1; V gene: TRBV7-9; CDR3 protein: CASSTPGGRRVGEQFF
J gene: TRBJ2-3; V gene: TRBV28; CDR3 protein: CASSFFRAGGFTDTQYF
J gene: TRBJ2-7; V gene: TRBV28; CDR3 protein: CASSGPGGRTYEQYF
J gene: TRBJ2-7; V gene: TRBV10-3; CDR3 protein: CAIKSDLGQSSTEQYF
J gene: TRBJ1-6; V gene: TRBV4-2; CDR3 protein: CASSHPGTGDSPLHF
J gene: TRBJ1-3; V gene: TRBV7-2; CDR3 protein: CASTPRRGPNTIYF
J gene: TRBJ1-3; V gene: TRBV5-5; CDR3 protein: CASSPGYGVGNTIYF
J gene: TRBJ2-3; V gene: TRBV7-2; CDR3 protein: CASRPPAADTQYF